This T cell receptor beta chain was sequenced during a study of T-cell reconstitution after alpha-beta-depleted transplantation in children. The CDR3 has 13 amino acids. Germline V CDR1 and CDR2: ENHRY, SYGVKD. V was cut by 4 bases and J by 4 bases, with 9 bases left in between. This clonotype was seen many times. Unique molecular identifiers were incorporated during preparation of the TCRbeta library. TCRdb called the PCR reads again in MiXCR, with one record for every CDR3 protein. The table records about 290,000 distinct CDR3 sequences, about a tenth of them present only once. The chain joins TRBV10-3 to TRBJ2-3, with D maybe TRBD2 (5 bases). The source is a boy less than two years old with acute myeloid leukemia, due to receive a stem cell transplant. Sample: PBMCs, taken before TCRalphabeta/CD19-depleted stem cell transplant. The CDR3 DNA reads as TGTGCCATCAGTGTCATAGCGTCAGATACGCAGTATTTT. Translating gives CAISVIASDTQYF.